This T cell receptor beta chain originates from a study of T cell repertoires in cytomegalovirus infection. General study findings and limits: Based on cumulative public TCR beta family frequency, carriers of CMV plus the relevant HLA were identified.

Germline V gene lookup returns CDR1 SEHNR and CDR2 FQNEAQ (reference sequence). This CDR3 has 17 amino acids. The V and J ends lost 0 bases and 8 bases, in that order; junction bases with no gene match: 10. For this clonotype: Its cognate antigen is unknown.

MiXCR, applied by TCRdb to the reads, yields one record per CDR3 protein. The sample consists of 40,000 to 60,000 distinct CDR3 sequences, 20% to 25% of them appearing once. The TCR comes from a human donor in good health (CMV status not recorded). Some clones in this sample may be carry-over from other donors' samples. The V gene is TRBV7-9, the J gene TRBJ1-2, with 12 nucleotides matching TRBD1. Here the sequenced sample was CD8+ T cells from cultured PBMCs, taken from culture after CMV antigen stimulation. DNA of the CDR3: TGTGCCAGCAGCTTAGCCCCCGGGACAGGGGGCGCGGGAGGCTACACCTTC. Amino acid sequence: CASSLAPGTGGAGGYTF. The complete variable domain, with remaining parts taken from reference TRBV7-9 and TRBJ1-2, reads DTGVSQNPRHKITKRGQNVTFRCDPISEHNRLYWYRQTLGQGPEFLTYFQNEAQLEKSRLLSDRFSAERPKGSFSTLEIQRTEQGDSAMYLCASSLAPGTGGAGGYTFGSGTRLTVV.